These 5 T cell receptor beta chains were all obtained from the same sample, sequenced in a study of blood T cell repertoires in COVID-19. The assay was immunoSEQ multiplex PCR, and TCRdb's table has in-frame clones only and misses some. Of 200,000 to 250,000 clones in the sample, roughly 78% were seen once. Material: peripheral blood. All receptors derive from a woman aged 40 to 55 with acute or convalescent COVID-19.

The chain links TRBV6-2 or TRBV6-3 to TRBJ2-7, with a tentative D call TRBD2 (5 bases). V was pared by 5 bases and J by 3 bases, with 8 bases between. Germline lookup yields CDR1 MNHEY and CDR2 SVGEGT. The CDR3 covers 12 residues. CDR3 sequence (DNA): TGTGCCAGCAGTCGCCGGGACTACGAGCAGTACTTC. Translation: CASSRRDYEQYF.

The chain links TRBV7-6 to TRBJ2-3; 7 bases are a match to TRBD2. Germline CDR1 SGHVS, CDR2 FNYEAQ. V shed 4 bases, J shed 0 bases, and the junction held 4 bases outside the gene matches. This CDR3 region has 15 residues. CDR3 region: CASSSSGASTDTQYF. DNA for the CDR3: TGTGCCAGCAGCTCTAGCGGTGCTAGCACAGATACGCAGTATTTT.

The V gene is TRBV7-9, the J gene TRBJ1-4; no reliable D call. This CDR3 has 13 amino acids. Germline V CDR1 and CDR2: SEHNR, FQNEAQ (reference sequence). The V end lost 2 bases, the J end lost 8 bases, and 9 bases lay between the germline ends. The CDR3 protein is CASSLPGGEKLFF. DNA of the CDR3: TGTGCCAGCAGCTTACCAGGAGGGGAAAAACTGTTTTTT.

Here the CDR3 reads CASSLATGTGGGSNQPQHF. CDR3 coding DNA: TGCGCCAGCAGCTTAGCCACCGGGACAGGAGGAGGGAGCAATCAGCCCCAGCATTTT. The chain recombines TRBV5-1 with TRBJ1-5, with TRBD1 matching 8 bases. V trimming: 2 bases; J trimming: 1 base; junction bases outside the gene matches: 14. Germline V gives CDR1 SGHRS, CDR2 YFSETQ. The CDR3 extends over 19 amino acids.

The V and J genes are TRBV2 and TRBJ1-6; 9 bases line up with TRBD1. V lost 6 bases and J lost 5; bases outside the gene matches: 8. This CDR3 comprises 16 residues. From germline, CDR1 is SNHLY and CDR2 FYNNEI. The CDR3 region is CASRGQGGSNNSPLHF. The CDR3 DNA sequence: TGTGCCAGCAGGGGACAGGGCGGAAGTAATAATTCACCCCTCCACTTT.